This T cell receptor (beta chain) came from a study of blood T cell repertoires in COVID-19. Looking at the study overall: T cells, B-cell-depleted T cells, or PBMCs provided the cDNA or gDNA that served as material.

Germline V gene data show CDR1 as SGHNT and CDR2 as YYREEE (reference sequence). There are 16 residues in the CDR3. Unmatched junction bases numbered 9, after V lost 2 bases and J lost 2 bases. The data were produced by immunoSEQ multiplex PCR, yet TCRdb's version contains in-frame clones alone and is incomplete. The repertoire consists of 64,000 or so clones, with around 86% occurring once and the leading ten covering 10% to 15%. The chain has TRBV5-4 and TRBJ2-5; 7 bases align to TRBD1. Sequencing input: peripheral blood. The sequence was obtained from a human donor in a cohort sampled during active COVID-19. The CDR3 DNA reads TGTGCCAGCAGCTTTTTCCTTTCAGGGGGTCAAGAGACCCAGTACTTC. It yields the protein CASSFFLSGGQETQYF. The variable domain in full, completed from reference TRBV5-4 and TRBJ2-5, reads ETGVTQSPTHLIKTRGQQVTLRCSSQSGHNTVSWYQQALGQGPQFIFQYYREEENGRGNFPPRFSGLQFPNYSSELNVNALELDDSALYLCASSFFLSGGQETQYFGPGTRLLVL.